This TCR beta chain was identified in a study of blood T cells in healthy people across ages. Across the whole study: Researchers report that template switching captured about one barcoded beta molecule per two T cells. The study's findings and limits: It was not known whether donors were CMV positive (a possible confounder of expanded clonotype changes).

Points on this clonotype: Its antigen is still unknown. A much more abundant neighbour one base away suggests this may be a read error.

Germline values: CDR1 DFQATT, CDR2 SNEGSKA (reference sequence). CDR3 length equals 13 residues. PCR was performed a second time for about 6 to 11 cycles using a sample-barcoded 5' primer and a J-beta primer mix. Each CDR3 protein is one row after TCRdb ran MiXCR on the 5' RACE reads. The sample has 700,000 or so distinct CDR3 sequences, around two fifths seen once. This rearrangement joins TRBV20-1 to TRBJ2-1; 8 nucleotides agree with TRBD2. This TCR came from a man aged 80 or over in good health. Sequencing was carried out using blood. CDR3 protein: CSATSTSVNVQFF. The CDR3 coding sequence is TGCAGTGCAACCTCGACTAGCGTGAATGTGCAGTTCTTC.